These 8 T cell receptor beta chains came from one sample sequenced in a study of human T cells and chemical hapten exposure. Each CDR3 protein is one row after TCRdb ran MiXCR on the RACE reads. This sample has around 150,000 distinct CDR3 sequences; around 13% occur once, and the top ten carry about 1.8%. Time point: patch test 1, 2 weeks after DPC sensitization. Specified treatment: therapeutic diphenylcyclopropenone sensitization with weekly scalp DPC. The material sequenced was whole blood, taken in connection with sensitization to the hapten diphenylcyclopropenone (DPC). The source of these receptors is a woman aged 25 to 39 with alopecia areata. Some clones in this sample may be carry-over from other donors' samples.

The rearrangement joins TRBV20-1 to TRBJ2-5; perhaps TRBD1 as D (5 bases). The CDR3 has 14 amino acids. Germline loops: CDR1 DFQATT, CDR2 SNEGSKA (reference sequence). The V end was cut by 3 bases, the J end by 0 bases, with 11 bases between. CDR3 bases: TGCAGTGCTAGCCTCGACAGTAACCAAGAGACCCAGTACTTC. This gives the protein CSASLDSNQETQYF.

This clonotype was seen once. The germline gene is not matched at one end of the junction; a read error may be the cause. This chain joins TRBV28 and TRBJ2-5; weak D call: TRBD1 (6 bases). Germline CDR1 and CDR2: MDHEN and SYDVKM. The CDR3 spans 15 residues. The CDR3 reads CASCLSLWGQETQYF. The CDR3 nucleotides read TGTGCCAGCTGTCTCTCCCTATGGGGGCAAGAGACCCAGTATTTC.

The V call is TRBV5-1, the J call TRBJ1-1, with D maybe TRBD1 (6 bases). The CDR3 sequence is 13 residues long. CDR1 and CDR2 (germline): SGHRS, YFSETQ. Trimming took off 4 bases at V and 2 bases at J, with 9 bases between the two ends. CDR3 sequence (DNA): TGCGCCAGCAGCACGGACAGCAACACTGAAGCTTTCTTT. Amino acids: CASSTDSNTEAFF.

The chain recombines TRBV28 with TRBJ1-1; D remains unclear. V lost 8 bases to trimming and J lost 5 bases, with 15 bases between them. The CDR3 has 13 amino acids. Per germline, CDR1 MDHEN and CDR2 SYDVKM. The CDR3 is CASGIFGQTEAFF. The CDR3 nucleotides are TGTGCCAGCGGAATTTTTGGTCAGACTGAAGCTTTCTTT.

With regard to this clonotype: Germline is not matched at one junction end, which may reflect a read error. V and J are TRBV5-4 and TRBJ2-5; possibly TRBD1 for D (5 bases). This CDR3 has 16 amino acids. Germline V gene lookup returns CDR1 SGHNT and CDR2 YYREEE (reference sequence). This CDR3 is CASSLGSAGRGETQYF. For the CDR3, the DNA is TGTGCCAGCAGTTTGGGGTCGGCAGGGCGAGGAGAGACCCAGTACTTC. Based on the CDR3 plus reference TRBV5-4 and TRBJ2-5, the full variable domain is ETGVTQSPTHLIKTRGQQVTLRCSSQSGHNTVSWYQQALGQGPQFIFQYYREEENGRGNFPPRFSGLQFPNYSSELNVNALELDDSALYLCASSLGSAGRGETQYFGPGTRLLVL.

This clonotype was seen at least ten times. This sequence joins TRBV3-1 and TRBJ1-6; D remains unclear. This CDR3 contains 13 residues. CDR1 is LGHDT and CDR2 is YNNKEL in the germline V gene (reference sequence). The germline V and J ends were trimmed by 2 bases and 10 bases, with 9 bases remaining between them. CDR3 bases: TGTGCCAGCAGCCAATTCCTGGCGTCACCCCTCCACTTT. Encoded protein: CASSQFLASPLHF.

The chain is built from TRBV4-1 and TRBJ1-5; D perhaps matches TRBD1 (5 bases). Trimming removed 0 bases at V and 7 bases at J, with 19 bases between. The germline gives CDR1 MGHRA, CDR2 YSYEKL. The CDR3 loop spans 17 amino acids. The CDR3 DNA sequence: TGCGCCAGCAGCCAAGATCCTCCTGGGGCAGGGAGGCAGCCCCAGCATTTT. Protein: CASSQDPPGAGRQPQHF.

This clonotype occurred many times. The V call is TRBV7-8, the J call TRBJ2-7; D gene uncertain. The germline CDR1 and CDR2 sequences are SGHVS and FQNEAQ. V lost 1 base and J 5 bases, leaving 12 bases between the germline ends. CDR3 length: 14 residues. The CDR3 region is CASSLEFRSHEQYF. The CDR3 DNA is TGTGCCAGCAGCTTAGAGTTTAGGTCCCACGAGCAGTACTTC.